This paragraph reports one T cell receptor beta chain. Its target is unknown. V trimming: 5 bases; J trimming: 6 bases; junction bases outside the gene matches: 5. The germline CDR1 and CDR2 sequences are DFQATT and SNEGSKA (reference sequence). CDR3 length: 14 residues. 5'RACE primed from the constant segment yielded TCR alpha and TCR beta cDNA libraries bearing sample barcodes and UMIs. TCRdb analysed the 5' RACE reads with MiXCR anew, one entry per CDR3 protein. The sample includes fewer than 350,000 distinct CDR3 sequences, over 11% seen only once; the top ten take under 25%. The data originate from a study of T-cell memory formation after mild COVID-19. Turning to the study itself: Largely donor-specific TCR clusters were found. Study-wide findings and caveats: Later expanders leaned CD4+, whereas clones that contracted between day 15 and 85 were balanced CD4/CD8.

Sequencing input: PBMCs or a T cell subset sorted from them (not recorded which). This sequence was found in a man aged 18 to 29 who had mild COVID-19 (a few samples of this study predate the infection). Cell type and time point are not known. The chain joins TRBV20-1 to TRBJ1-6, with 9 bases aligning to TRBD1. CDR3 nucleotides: TGCAGTGCTCTCCTGGGACAGGGTAATTCACCCCTCCACTTT. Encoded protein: CSALLGQGNSPLHF.